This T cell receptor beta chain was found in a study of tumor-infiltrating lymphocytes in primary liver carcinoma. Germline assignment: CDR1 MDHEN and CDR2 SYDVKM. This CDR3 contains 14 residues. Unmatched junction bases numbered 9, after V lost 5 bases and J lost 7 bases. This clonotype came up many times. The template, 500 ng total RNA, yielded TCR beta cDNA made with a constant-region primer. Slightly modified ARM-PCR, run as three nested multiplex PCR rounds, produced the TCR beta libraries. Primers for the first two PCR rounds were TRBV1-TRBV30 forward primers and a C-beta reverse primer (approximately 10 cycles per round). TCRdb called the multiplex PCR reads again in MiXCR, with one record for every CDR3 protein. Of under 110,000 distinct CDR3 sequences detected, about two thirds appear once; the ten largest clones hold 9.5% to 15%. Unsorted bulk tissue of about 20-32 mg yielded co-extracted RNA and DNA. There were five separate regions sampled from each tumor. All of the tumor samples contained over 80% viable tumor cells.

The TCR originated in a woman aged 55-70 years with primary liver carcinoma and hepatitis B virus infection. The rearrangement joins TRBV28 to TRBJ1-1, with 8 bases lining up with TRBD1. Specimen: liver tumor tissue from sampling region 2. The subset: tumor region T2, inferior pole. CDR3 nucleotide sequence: TGTGCCAGCAGTCACTACCAGGGGGCCGGTGAAGCTTTCTTT. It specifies CASSHYQGAGEAFF.